The 22 T cell receptor beta chains below were found in one sample sequenced in a study of blood T cell repertoires in COVID-19. Using immunoSEQ multiplex PCR, the repertoire was profiled, and TCRdb retains in-frame clones only, with some absent. The data show around 100,000 clones, with around 87% seen just once and 15% to 20% held by the top ten. The source material was peripheral blood. All receptors derive from a human donor in a cohort sampled during active COVID-19.

This chain connects TRBV18 to TRBJ1-2; no definite D call. The V gene lost 3 bases and the J gene lost 0 bases, with 8 bases spanning the gap. This CDR3 comprises 14 residues. Germline V gives CDR1 KGHSH, CDR2 LQKENI. This CDR3 is CASSPARSNYGYTF. CDR3 DNA: TGTGCCAGCTCACCGGCCCGCTCTAACTATGGCTACACCTTC. The full variable domain, its missing parts supplied by reference TRBV18 and TRBJ1-2, is NAGVMQNPRHLVRRRGQEARLRCSPMKGHSHVYWYRQLPEEGLKFMVYLQKENIIDESGMPKERFSAEFPKEGPSILRIQQVVRGDSAAYFCASSPARSNYGYTFGSGTRLTVV.

This clone was recorded once. V and J are TRBV15 and TRBJ1-3; perhaps TRBD1 as D (6 bases). Germline V gives CDR1 LNHNV, CDR2 YYDKDF (reference sequence). This CDR3 has 15 amino acids. Trimming shortened V by 3 bases and J by 1 base, and 10 bases separated the two germline ends. In DNA form, the CDR3 reads TGTGCCACCAGCAGCCATGGACAGTCTGGAAACACCATATATTTT. Residues: CATSSHGQSGNTIYF. Full variable domain (missing parts from reference TRBV15 and TRBJ1-3): DAMVIQNPRYQVTQFGKPVTLSCSQTLNHNVMYWYQQKSSQAPKLLFHYYDKDFNNEADTPDNFQSRRPNTSFCFLDIRSPGLGDTAMYLCATSSHGQSGNTIYFGEGSWLTVV.

The gene calls are TRBV2 and TRBJ2-7, with 9 bases fitting TRBD1. The CDR3 extends over 14 amino acids. V shed 5 bases, J shed 2 bases, and the junction held 4 bases outside the gene matches. The germline V gene has CDR1 SNHLY and CDR2 FYNNEI. The DNA for the CDR3 is TGTGCCAGCAGTCCCGGGACAGGGCCCTACGAGCAGTACTTC. It yields the protein CASSPGTGPYEQYF.

The V gene is TRBV28, the J gene TRBJ2-3; 15 nucleotides agree with TRBD2. The CDR3 covers 19 residues. Trimming took 6 bases from V and 0 from J; bases not matched to a gene: 10. From germline, CDR1 is MDHEN and CDR2 SYDVKM. The CDR3 region has the DNA TGTGCCAGCAGCGTCTCAAGGGGACTAGCGGGAGGAAGCACAGATACGCAGTATTTT. Amino acid sequence: CASSVSRGLAGGSTDTQYF.

The chain employs TRBV28 and TRBJ2-1, with 8 bases fitting TRBD1. This CDR3 spans 15 amino acids. Per germline, CDR1 MDHEN and CDR2 SYDVKM. J lost 7 bases, V lost 5 bases, and 10 bases had no gene match. For the CDR3, the DNA is TGTGCCAGCAGTCCGACCCGGGACAGGCGGAATGAGCAGTTCTTC. It yields the protein CASSPTRDRRNEQFF.

The rearrangement joins TRBV18 to TRBJ1-4; D is uncertain. Trimming left V 6 bases short and J 7 bases short, with 6 bases between. The CDR3 spans 11 residues. Germline-derived CDR1 and CDR2 are KGHSH and LQKENI. In DNA, the CDR3 is TGTGCCAGCTCCCCCGGTGAAAAACTGTTTTTT. Translating gives CASSPGEKLFF.

This clone was picked up one time. The rearrangement uses TRBV7-9 and TRBJ2-7; a weak D match, TRBD1 (5 bases). This CDR3 spans 15 amino acids. The V end lost 2 bases, the J end lost 2 bases, and 13 bases lay between the germline ends. The germline CDR1 and CDR2 sequences are SEHNR and FQNEAQ (reference sequence). The CDR3 nucleotides are TGTGCCAGCAGCTTAATAGATCAGGGCCCCTACGAGCAGTACTTC. Amino acid sequence: CASSLIDQGPYEQYF. The full variable domain, in which reference TRBV7-9 and TRBJ2-7 provide the parts outside the CDR3, is DTGVSQNPRHKITKRGQNVTFRCDPISEHNRLYWYRQTLGQGPEFLTYFQNEAQLEKSRLLSDRFSAERPKGSFSTLEIQRTEQGDSAMYLCASSLIDQGPYEQYFGPGTRLTVT.

The chain has TRBV28 and TRBJ2-7; 9 positions agree with TRBD1. J gave up 6 bases and V 5 bases, and 5 bases lay outside the gene matches. The germline gives CDR1 MDHEN, CDR2 SYDVKM. There are 13 residues in the CDR3. The chain's CDR3 is CASSIGTGLEQYF. The CDR3, as DNA: TGTGCCAGCAGTATCGGGACAGGGCTCGAGCAGTACTTC.

This chain links TRBV15 with TRBJ2-1, with D possibly TRBD2 on 6 matching bases. The V and J ends lost 5 bases and 8 bases respectively, with 22 bases between them. Germline V lookup: CDR1 LNHNV, CDR2 YYDKDF (reference sequence). The CDR3 runs 16 residues. The chain's CDR3 is CATSSSGQGGEYEQFF. The CDR3 coding sequence is TGTGCCACCAGCTCAAGCGGGCAGGGCGGTGAGTATGAGCAGTTCTTC.

The chain joins TRBV6-6 to TRBJ1-2; 8 bases align to TRBD1. Trimming cost V 4 bases and J 2 bases; bases outside gene matches: 6. The CDR3 has 15 amino acids. Germline loops: CDR1 MNHNY, CDR2 SVGAGI (reference sequence). The CDR3 coding sequence is TGTGCCAGCAGTTTGACAGGGGACGCCAACTATGGCTACACCTTC. Residues: CASSLTGDANYGYTF.

The V call is TRBV9, the J call TRBJ2-7; TRBD2 matches 7 bases. Per germline, CDR1 SGDLS and CDR2 YYNGEE. Trimming took 0 bases from V and 4 from J; bases not matched to a gene: 7. The CDR3 totals 15 residues. CDR3 in amino acids: CASSVGAGVGYEQYF. The CDR3 nucleotides read TGTGCCAGCAGCGTAGGCGCGGGAGTCGGGTACGAGCAGTACTTC.

The CDR3 DNA follows: TGTGCCACCAGCAGCGGACAGGGGGTTTATTCTGGCGCTGAAGCTTTCTTT. Its protein product is CATSSGQGVYSGAEAFF. V is TRBV15 and J is TRBJ1-1; TRBD1 aligns across 10 bases. CDR1 is LNHNV, CDR2 YYDKDF, per germline (reference sequence). The CDR3 totals 17 residues. V was clipped by 3 bases and J by 6 bases; unmatched bases: 13.

The genes are TRBV28 and TRBJ2-1; 9 nucleotides line up with TRBD2. Trimming cost V 6 bases and J 3 bases; bases outside gene matches: 9. The CDR3 has 16 residues. Germline CDR1 reads MDHEN; CDR2 reads SYDVKM. In DNA form, the CDR3 reads TGTGCCAGCAGCCAAATAGCGGGAGCCAACTACAATGAGCAGTTCTTC. Translation: CASSQIAGANYNEQFF.

The chain employs TRBV9 and TRBJ2-7; 8 bases line up with TRBD1. V lost 4 bases to trimming and J lost 5 bases; unmatched junction nucleotides: 11. The CDR3 consists of 15 residues. From germline, CDR1 is SGDLS and CDR2 YYNGEE. The CDR3 sequence is CASSPWTGFGDEQYF. In DNA, the CDR3 is TGTGCCAGCAGCCCCTGGACAGGGTTTGGCGACGAGCAGTACTTC.

Worth noting for this clone: The same CDR3 can be traced to other DNA sequences in this sample. The chain has TRBV19 and TRBJ1-1; D gene ambiguous. V lost 3 bases and J 0 bases, leaving 5 bases between the germline ends. The CDR3 contains 13 residues. Germline V gene data show CDR1 as LNHDA and CDR2 as SQIVND (reference sequence). Written as DNA, the CDR3 is TGTGCCAGTAGTATTGCGGTGAACACTGAAGCTTTCTTT. Amino acids: CASSIAVNTEAFF.

This clone came up once. One junction end disagrees with the germline gene, perhaps due to a read error. The V call is TRBV7-8, the J call TRBJ2-7; a weak D match, TRBD1 (5 bases). Germline assignment: CDR1 SGHVS and CDR2 FQNEAQ. The CDR3 has 12 amino acids. Here the CDR3 DNA reads TGTGCCAGCAGCTTAAGGCTTAACTACAGGAACTTC. Protein: CASSLRLNYRNF.

The rearrangement links TRBV6-1 to TRBJ2-1, with D perhaps TRBD2 (7 bases). This CDR3 region has 17 residues. Germline assignment: CDR1 MNHNS and CDR2 SASEGT. With 0 bases removed from V and 5 bases from J, the gap between germline ends came to 17 bases. CDR3 residues: CASSEALGGGTHNEQFF. CDR3 in DNA: TGTGCCAGCAGTGAAGCCCTGGGAGGGGGAACTCACAATGAGCAGTTCTTC.

This clone was counted only a few times. The CDR3 DNA sequence: TGTGCCAGCAGTTCGCGGACTAGCGGGCTTGGCACAGATACGCAGTATTTT. Its protein product is CASSSRTSGLGTDTQYF. The chain uses TRBV27 and TRBJ2-3; 11 bases are a match to TRBD2. The CDR3 is 17 amino acids. Germline values: CDR1 MNHEY, CDR2 SMNVEV (reference sequence). V shed 4 bases and J 1 base; nucleotides not matched to a gene: 7.

The V and J genes are TRBV12-3 or TRBV12-4 and TRBJ2-7; TRBD1 might be the D (6 bases). Trimming stripped 3 bases from V and 6 bases from J, with 9 bases between. There are 12 residues in the CDR3. The CDR3 reads CASSLVGGEQYF. The CDR3 region has the DNA TGTGCCAGCAGTTTGGTAGGGGGCGAGCAGTACTTC.

A single count supports this clone. The genes are TRBV5-1 and TRBJ2-6, with 8 nucleotides matching TRBD1. CDR1 SGHRS and CDR2 YFSETQ come from the germline V gene. CDR3 length: 18 residues. Trimming took 4 bases from V and 0 from J; bases not matched to a gene: 9. The CDR3, as DNA: TGCGCCAGCAGCCCGGGACAGGTGTTAAACTCTGGGGCCAACGTCCTGACTTTC. It is translated as CASSPGQVLNSGANVLTF.

The chain recombines TRBV5-4 with TRBJ1-2; D unclear. Deletions cut 2 bases from V and 6 bases from J, with 8 bases between. CDR1 is SGHNT and CDR2 is YYREEE in the germline V gene (reference sequence). CDR3 length: 12 amino acids. CDR3 DNA: TGTGCCAGCAGCTTAGACCGGGATGGCTACACCTTC. This encodes CASSLDRDGYTF. Using reference TRBV5-4 and TRBJ1-2 for the parts outside the CDR3, the full variable domain is ETGVTQSPTHLIKTRGQQVTLRCSSQSGHNTVSWYQQALGQGPQFIFQYYREEENGRGNFPPRFSGLQFPNYSSELNVNALELDDSALYLCASSLDRDGYTFGSGTRLTVV.

This sequence joins TRBV9 and TRBJ2-1; 15 bases line up with TRBD2. CDR1 SGDLS and CDR2 YYNGEE come from the germline V gene. Germline trimming cut 4 bases from V and 6 bases from J; bases unmatched to any gene: 8. The CDR3 runs to 17 residues. CDR3 in DNA: TGTGCCAGCAGCCCAGACCCGGGACTAGCGGGGGGCAATGAGCAGTTCTTC. Translated, it gives CASSPDPGLAGGNEQFF.